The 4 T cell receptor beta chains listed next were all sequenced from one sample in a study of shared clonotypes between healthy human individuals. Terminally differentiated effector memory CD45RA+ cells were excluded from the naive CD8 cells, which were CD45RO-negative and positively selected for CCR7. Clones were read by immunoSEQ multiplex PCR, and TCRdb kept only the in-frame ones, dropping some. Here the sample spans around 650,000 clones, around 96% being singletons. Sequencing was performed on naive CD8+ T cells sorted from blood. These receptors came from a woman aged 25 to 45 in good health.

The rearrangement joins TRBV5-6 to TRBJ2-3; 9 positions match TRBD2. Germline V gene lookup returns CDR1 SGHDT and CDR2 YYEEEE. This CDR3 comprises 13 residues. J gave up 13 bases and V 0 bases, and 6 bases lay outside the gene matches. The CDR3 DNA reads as TGTGCCAGCAGCTTGGGGGCGGGAGGGCCTGAGTATTTT. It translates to CASSLGAGGPEYF.

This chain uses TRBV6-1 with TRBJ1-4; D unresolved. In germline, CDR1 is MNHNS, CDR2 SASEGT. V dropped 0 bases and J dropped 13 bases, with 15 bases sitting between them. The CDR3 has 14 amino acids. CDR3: CASSEAPGWAILFF. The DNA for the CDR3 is TGTGCCAGCAGTGAAGCACCCGGTTGGGCTATACTGTTTTTT.

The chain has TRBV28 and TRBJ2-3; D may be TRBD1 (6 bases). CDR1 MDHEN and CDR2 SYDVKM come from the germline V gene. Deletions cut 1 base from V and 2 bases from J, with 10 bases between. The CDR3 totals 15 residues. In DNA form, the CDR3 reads TGTGCCAGCAGTTTATTCAGGGGCCTCACAGATACGCAGTATTTT. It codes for CASSLFRGLTDTQYF.

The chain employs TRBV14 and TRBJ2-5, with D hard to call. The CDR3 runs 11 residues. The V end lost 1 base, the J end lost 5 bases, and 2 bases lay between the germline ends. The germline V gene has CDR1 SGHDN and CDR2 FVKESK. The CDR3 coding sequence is TGTGCCAGCAGCCAAGCCGAGACCCAGTACTTC. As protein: CASSQAETQYF.